One sample yielded the 2 T cell receptor beta chains listed below, sequenced in a study of T-cell memory formation after mild COVID-19. TCRdb recomputed calls from the 5' RACE reads with MiXCR, one row per CDR3 protein. This sample carries around 370,000 distinct CDR3 sequences, roughly 21% of them seen once, and the ten largest clones take roughly an eighth. Input material: PBMCs or a T cell subset sorted from them (not recorded which). The receptor source for this set is an adult woman who had mild COVID-19 (a few samples of this study predate the infection). Cell type and time point are not known.

This clonotype was picked up many times. The J gene is TRBJ1-5, the V gene TRBV7-2; possibly TRBD1 for D (5 bases). There are 13 residues in the CDR3. CDR1 and CDR2 from the germline V gene are SGHTA and FQGNSA. The V end lost 7 bases, the J end lost 2 bases, and 9 bases lay between the germline ends. CDR3 sequence: CASKGYGNQPQHF. The CDR3 bases are TGTGCCAGCAAGGGGTATGGCAATCAGCCCCAGCATTTT.

The chain joins TRBV20-1 to TRBJ2-7, with 8 bases fitting TRBD1. After removal of 7 bases from V and 2 bases from J, the junction contained 10 bases not matched to a gene. The CDR3 has 14 amino acids. CDR1 and CDR2 from the germline V gene are DFQATT and SNEGSKA (reference sequence). This CDR3 is CSVETGQGTYEQYF. CDR3 coding DNA: TGCAGTGTTGAGACCGGACAGGGAACCTACGAGCAGTACTTC.